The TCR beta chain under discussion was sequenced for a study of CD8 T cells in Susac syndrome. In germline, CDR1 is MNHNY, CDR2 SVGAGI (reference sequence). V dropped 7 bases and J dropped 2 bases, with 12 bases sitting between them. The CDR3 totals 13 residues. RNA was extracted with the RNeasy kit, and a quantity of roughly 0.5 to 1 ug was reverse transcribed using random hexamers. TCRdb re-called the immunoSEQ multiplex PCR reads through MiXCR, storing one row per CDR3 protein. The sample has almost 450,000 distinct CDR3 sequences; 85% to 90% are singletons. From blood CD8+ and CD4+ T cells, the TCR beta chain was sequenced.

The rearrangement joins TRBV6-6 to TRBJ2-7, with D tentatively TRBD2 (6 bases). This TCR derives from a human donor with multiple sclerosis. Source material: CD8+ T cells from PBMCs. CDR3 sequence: CASTGDLAYEQYF. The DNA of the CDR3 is TGTGCCAGCACCGGGGACTTAGCCTACGAGCAGTACTTC.